This T cell receptor (beta chain) is from a study of blood T cell repertoires in COVID-19. Study summary: Donors in the United States, Italy and Spain gave samples during acute or convalescent COVID-19.

Germline CDR1 SGHAT, CDR2 FQNNGV. V was pared by 5 bases and J by 13 bases, with 8 bases of the junction left unmatched. CDR3 length: 12 amino acids. The assay was immunoSEQ multiplex PCR, and TCRdb's table has in-frame clones only and misses some. The top ten hold about 3% of the sample, which has some 250,000 clones, around 87% seen once. The sequenced sample consisted of peripheral blood. The receptor was isolated from a woman aged 25 to 39 who had recovered from COVID-19. The chain links TRBV11-2 to TRBJ1-2; 9 bases fit TRBD1. This CDR3 is CASSRDRVPSTF. The CDR3 DNA reads TGTGCCAGCAGCCGGGACAGGGTCCCGTCCACCTTC.